This T cell receptor beta chain came from a study of cytomegalovirus exposure and HLA in healthy donors. Study-wide background: Among some 400 genotyped donors, approximately 80% fell in the Caucasian-associated ancestry cluster. Study outcomes and limitations: Generally TCR sequences proved uncommon, though certain public TCRs appeared in numerous donors.

This clone has only a few counts. What it binds is not known. Looked up from germline, CDR1 is MNHNY and CDR2 is SVGAGI (reference sequence). V trimming: 6 bases; J trimming: 5 bases; junction bases outside the gene matches: 9. The CDR3 has 16 amino acids. PCR was performed using 60 Vbeta and 13 Jbeta primers. This table comes from immunoSEQ multiplex PCR, and its TCRdb copy is limited to in-frame clones, with some not included. This table has roughly 200,000 clones, around 80% appearing once. The chain combines TRBV6-6 with TRBJ2-3; TRBD2 aligns across 12 bases. This clonotype was obtained from a woman between 18 and 29 years old in good health and CMV-seronegative. Sequences were obtained from PBMCs. This CDR3 reads CASSSTSGRSIDTQYF. The CDR3 coding sequence is TGTGCCAGCAGCTCAACTAGCGGGAGGTCGATAGATACGCAGTATTTT.